These T cell receptor beta chains were read from a single sample in a study of T cells of healthy individuals. Via MiXCR, TCRdb re-called the 5' RACE reads, giving one row per CDR3 protein. This sample carries 40,000 to 65,000 distinct CDR3 sequences, roughly 15% of them seen once, and the ten largest clones take roughly 16%. These receptors all come from a human donor in good health. The CDR3 runs from the conserved cysteine through the conserved F or W. Each record gives: V gene, clone size, D gene, J gene, CDR3 protein, CDR3 DNA. A D gene is named only where the DNA matches it firmly. Size is stated for part of the rows, as once, few or many counts, or as a class when the clone is expanded.

V gene: TRBV14; clone size: -; D gene: -; J gene: TRBJ2-3; CDR3 protein: CASSQVRGADTQYF; CDR3 DNA: TGTGCCAGCAGCCAAGTGAGGGGGGCAGATACGCAGTATTTT
V gene: TRBV7-9; clone size: -; D gene: TRBD1; J gene: TRBJ2-5; CDR3 protein: CASSPGDRAGETQYF; CDR3 DNA: TGTGCCAGCAGCCCAGGGGACAGGGCAGGCGAGACCCAGTACTTC
V gene: TRBV20-1; clone size: many; D gene: -; J gene: TRBJ2-5; CDR3 protein: CSAGRQETQYF; CDR3 DNA: TGCAGTGCAGGACGGCAAGAGACCCAGTACTTC
V gene: TRBV30; clone size: few; D gene: -; J gene: TRBJ1-1; CDR3 protein: CALGNAGPNTEAFF; CDR3 DNA: TGTGCCCTCGGTAATGCCGGTCCGAACACTGAAGCTTTCTTT
V gene: TRBV6-1; clone size: many; D gene: -; J gene: TRBJ2-5; CDR3 protein: CASTSPGGSGVTQYF; CDR3 DNA: TGTGCCAGCACCTCCCCCGGAGGGAGTGGAGTGACCCAGTACTTC
V gene: TRBV20-1; clone size: many; D gene: -; J gene: TRBJ1-2; CDR3 protein: CSASKTDYGYTF; CDR3 DNA: TGCAGTGCTAGTAAGACAGACTATGGCTACACCTTC
V gene: TRBV19; clone size: few; D gene: -; J gene: TRBJ1-5; CDR3 protein: CASTQTGGSNQPQHF; CDR3 DNA: TGTGCCAGTACCCAGACAGGCGGTAGCAATCAGCCCCAGCATTTT
V gene: TRBV5-5; clone size: -; D gene: -; J gene: TRBJ1-5; CDR3 protein: CASSRGGENQPQHF; CDR3 DNA: TGTGCCAGCAGCCGGGGGGGTGAGAATCAGCCCCAGCATTTT
V gene: TRBV7-9; clone size: -; D gene: -; J gene: TRBJ1-1; CDR3 protein: CASSLVGGPNTEAFF; CDR3 DNA: TGTGCCAGCAGCTTAGTCGGGGGTCCAAACACTGAAGCTTTCTTT
V gene: TRBV4-1; clone size: many; D gene: -; J gene: TRBJ1-3; CDR3 protein: CASSGARTPWGNTIYF; CDR3 DNA: TGCGCCAGCAGCGGAGCCAGGACTCCCTGGGGAAACACCATATATTTT
V gene: TRBV9; clone size: few; D gene: -; J gene: TRBJ1-1; CDR3 protein: CASSVGSTSTEAFF; CDR3 DNA: TGTGCCAGCAGCGTAGGGTCCACGTCAACTGAAGCTTTCTTT
V gene: TRBV5-1; clone size: few; D gene: -; J gene: TRBJ1-2; CDR3 protein: CASSLRGENYGYTF; CDR3 DNA: TGCGCCAGCAGCTTGCGTGGGGAGAACTATGGCTACACCTTC
V gene: TRBV11-2; clone size: many; D gene: TRBD2; J gene: TRBJ2-1; CDR3 protein: CASSLTSGTSGALSYNEQFF; CDR3 DNA: TGTGCCAGCAGCTTGACCAGTGGGACTAGCGGGGCATTATCCTACAATGAGCAGTTCTTC
V gene: TRBV10-3; clone size: few; D gene: -; J gene: TRBJ2-6; CDR3 protein: CAITDATGLSGANVLTF; CDR3 DNA: TGTGCCATCACCGACGCGACAGGCCTCTCTGGGGCCAACGTCCTGACTTTC
V gene: TRBV20-1; clone size: -; D gene: TRBD1; J gene: TRBJ2-5; CDR3 protein: CSANRGQGEFQETQYF; CDR3 DNA: TGCAGTGCTAACCGTGGACAGGGCGAGTTCCAAGAGACCCAGTACTTC
V gene: TRBV5-1; clone size: few; D gene: -; J gene: TRBJ1-1; CDR3 protein: CASSLLGGGKRSTEAFF; CDR3 DNA: TGCGCCAGCAGCTTGCTTGGGGGGGGTAAGAGGTCGACTGAAGCTTTCTTT
V gene: TRBV2; clone size: many; D gene: -; J gene: TRBJ1-4; CDR3 protein: CASKDRSANEKLFF; CDR3 DNA: TGTGCCAGCAAGGACCGGTCGGCTAATGAAAAACTGTTTTTT
V gene: TRBV7-2; clone size: -; D gene: TRBD2; J gene: TRBJ2-1; CDR3 protein: CASTPGGRLRNEQFF; CDR3 DNA: TGTGCCAGCACCCCTGGCGGGAGGTTGAGGAATGAGCAGTTCTTC
V gene: TRBV2; clone size: few; D gene: -; J gene: TRBJ2-7; CDR3 protein: CASQQGGAYEQYF; CDR3 DNA: TGTGCCAGTCAGCAAGGCGGGGCCTACGAGCAGTACTTC
V gene: TRBV19; clone size: few; D gene: TRBD2; J gene: TRBJ2-7; CDR3 protein: CASSQPTSGSLGGQYF; CDR3 DNA: TGTGCCAGTAGCCAGCCGACCAGCGGGAGCCTCGGCGGGCAGTACTTC
V gene: TRBV12-3/TRBV12-4; clone size: many; D gene: TRBD1; J gene: TRBJ1-5; CDR3 protein: CASSTGQGSWPQHF; CDR3 DNA: TGTGCCAGCAGTACTGGACAGGGGTCTTGGCCCCAGCATTTT
V gene: TRBV4-1; clone size: many; D gene: -; J gene: TRBJ2-7; CDR3 protein: CASSQDYSERAYEQYF; CDR3 DNA: TGCGCCAGCAGCCAAGACTACAGCGAGAGAGCCTACGAGCAGTACTTC
V gene: TRBV4-3; clone size: -; D gene: -; J gene: TRBJ2-1; CDR3 protein: CASSQDWNSGDEQFF; CDR3 DNA: TGCGCCAGCAGCCAAGATTGGAACAGTGGGGATGAGCAGTTCTTC
V gene: TRBV4-3; clone size: few; D gene: TRBD1; J gene: TRBJ1-1; CDR3 protein: CASSTRQGHTEAFF; CDR3 DNA: TGCGCCAGCAGCACGAGACAGGGGCATACTGAAGCTTTCTTT
V gene: TRBV6-1; clone size: -; D gene: TRBD1; J gene: TRBJ1-5; CDR3 protein: CASSSGTGYQPQHF; CDR3 DNA: TGTGCCAGCAGCTCCGGGACAGGGTATCAGCCCCAGCATTTT
V gene: TRBV20-1; clone size: many; D gene: -; J gene: TRBJ2-2; CDR3 protein: CSARDGGTGELFF; CDR3 DNA: TGCAGTGCTAGAGACGGAGGGACCGGGGAGCTGTTTTTT
V gene: TRBV7-2; clone size: many; D gene: -; J gene: TRBJ1-2; CDR3 protein: CASSVSLSRDYGYTF; CDR3 DNA: TGTGCCAGCAGCGTTTCACTCTCTAGGGACTATGGCTACACCTTC
V gene: TRBV12-3/TRBV12-4; clone size: -; D gene: -; J gene: TRBJ2-7; CDR3 protein: CASSIQGPTYEQYF; CDR3 DNA: TGTGCCAGCAGTATACAGGGCCCAACCTACGAGCAGTACTTC
V gene: TRBV6-5; clone size: -; D gene: -; J gene: TRBJ2-1; CDR3 protein: CASSSAGQGEQFF; CDR3 DNA: TGTGCCAGCAGTTCTGCAGGGCAGGGTGAGCAGTTCTTC
V gene: TRBV15; clone size: many; D gene: -; J gene: TRBJ2-5; CDR3 protein: CATSRVSGLAQETQYF; CDR3 DNA: TGTGCCACCAGCAGAGTATCTGGACTCGCGCAAGAGACCCAGTACTTC
V gene: TRBV12-3/TRBV12-4; clone size: -; D gene: -; J gene: TRBJ1-1; CDR3 protein: CASSSGDRNTEAFF; CDR3 DNA: TGTGCCAGCAGTTCCGGAGACAGAAACACTGAAGCTTTCTTT
V gene: TRBV20-1; clone size: -; D gene: -; J gene: TRBJ1-1; CDR3 protein: CSPEGIEAFF; CDR3 DNA: TGCAGCCCCGAGGGGATAGAAGCTTTCTTT
V gene: TRBV30; clone size: few; D gene: -; J gene: TRBJ2-5; CDR3 protein: CAWSVGGTETQYF; CDR3 DNA: TGTGCCTGGAGTGTAGGGGGAACCGAGACCCAGTACTTC
V gene: TRBV11-2; clone size: -; D gene: -; J gene: TRBJ1-3; CDR3 protein: CASSLDDRWNTIYF; CDR3 DNA: TGTGCCAGCAGCTTAGACGACAGGTGGAACACCATATATTTT
V gene: TRBV29-1; clone size: -; D gene: TRBD1; J gene: TRBJ1-1; CDR3 protein: CSAQRTGKGTEAFF; CDR3 DNA: TGCAGCGCCCAAAGGACAGGGAAGGGCACTGAAGCTTTCTTT
V gene: TRBV6-1; clone size: many; D gene: -; J gene: TRBJ2-5; CDR3 protein: CASSELGVKTQYF; CDR3 DNA: TGTGCCAGCAGTGAACTGGGGGTGAAGACCCAGTACTTC
V gene: TRBV10-3; clone size: many; D gene: -; J gene: TRBJ2-7; CDR3 protein: CAISDVRFLAYEQYF; CDR3 DNA: TGTGCCATCAGTGATGTCAGGTTTTTAGCCTACGAGCAGTACTTC
V gene: TRBV12-3/TRBV12-4; clone size: -; D gene: -; J gene: TRBJ1-5; CDR3 protein: CASSLSGNQPQHF; CDR3 DNA: TGTGCCAGCAGTTTATCCGGCAATCAGCCCCAGCATTTT
V gene: TRBV29-1; clone size: -; D gene: -; J gene: TRBJ1-4; CDR3 protein: CSARTVLGEKLFF; CDR3 DNA: TGCAGCGCGAGGACTGTCTTAGGTGAAAAACTGTTTTTT
V gene: TRBV12-3/TRBV12-4; clone size: few; D gene: -; J gene: TRBJ1-1; CDR3 protein: CASRGTSGTEAFF; CDR3 DNA: TGTGCCAGCAGAGGGACTAGCGGCACTGAAGCTTTCTTT
V gene: TRBV5-1; clone size: many; D gene: -; J gene: TRBJ2-4; CDR3 protein: CASSLEASRGGDIQYF; CDR3 DNA: TGCGCCAGCAGCTTGGAGGCCAGCCGAGGTGGAGACATTCAGTACTTC
V gene: TRBV10-2; clone size: many; D gene: -; J gene: TRBJ1-6; CDR3 protein: CASSELSGLYNSPLHF; CDR3 DNA: TGCGCCAGCAGTGAGCTATCGGGACTCTATAATTCACCCCTCCACTTT
V gene: TRBV20-1; clone size: few; D gene: -; J gene: TRBJ1-1; CDR3 protein: CSARDLREPNTEAFF; CDR3 DNA: TGCAGTGCTAGAGATCTGCGGGAGCCGAACACTGAAGCTTTCTTT
V gene: TRBV7-9; clone size: many; D gene: TRBD2; J gene: TRBJ2-3; CDR3 protein: CASSLGLAGDTQYF; CDR3 DNA: TGTGCCAGCAGCTTAGGACTAGCGGGAGATACGCAGTATTTT
V gene: TRBV7-8; clone size: -; D gene: -; J gene: TRBJ2-1; CDR3 protein: CASSLDGGRSPGDEQFF; CDR3 DNA: TGTGCCAGCAGCTTAGATGGGGGGAGGTCCCCCGGGGATGAGCAGTTCTTC
V gene: TRBV20-1; clone size: many; D gene: -; J gene: TRBJ2-7; CDR3 protein: CSARGDGSYEQYF; CDR3 DNA: TGCAGTGCTAGAGGGGACGGATCCTACGAGCAGTACTTC
V gene: TRBV12-3/TRBV12-4; clone size: many; D gene: -; J gene: TRBJ2-3; CDR3 protein: CASSPTNLRGRADTQYF; CDR3 DNA: TGTGCCAGCAGCCCAACCAACCTCAGGGGTAGGGCAGATACGCAGTATTTT
V gene: TRBV6-5; clone size: -; D gene: -; J gene: TRBJ1-6; CDR3 protein: CASRRGRVNSPLHF; CDR3 DNA: TGTGCCAGCAGACGCGGGAGAGTAAATTCACCCCTCCACTTT
V gene: TRBV12-5; clone size: few; D gene: -; J gene: TRBJ1-4; CDR3 protein: CASGLYQVPNEKLFF; CDR3 DNA: TGTGCTAGTGGTTTGTACCAGGTACCTAATGAAAAACTGTTTTTT
V gene: TRBV7-9; clone size: many; D gene: -; J gene: TRBJ2-3; CDR3 protein: CASSLEVRDTQYF; CDR3 DNA: TGTGCCAGCAGCTTGGAAGTCCGAGATACGCAGTATTTT
V gene: TRBV10-1; clone size: -; D gene: -; J gene: TRBJ2-5; CDR3 protein: CASSEGAGKETQYF; CDR3 DNA: TGCGCCAGCAGTGAAGGGGCAGGGAAGGAGACCCAGTACTTC
V gene: TRBV6-1; clone size: few; D gene: -; J gene: TRBJ1-1; CDR3 protein: CASSESRVWAEAFF; CDR3 DNA: TGTGCCAGCAGTGAATCGAGGGTCTGGGCTGAAGCTTTCTTT
V gene: TRBV7-9; clone size: few; D gene: -; J gene: TRBJ1-6; CDR3 protein: CASSAVLGDSPLHF; CDR3 DNA: TGTGCCAGCAGCGCCGTCCTAGGGGATTCACCCCTCCACTTT
V gene: TRBV28; clone size: few; D gene: -; J gene: TRBJ1-1; CDR3 protein: CASKSAAGAFF; CDR3 DNA: TGTGCCAGCAAATCGGCCGCAGGGGCTTTCTTT
V gene: TRBV6-6; clone size: -; D gene: TRBD1; J gene: TRBJ1-5; CDR3 protein: CASTGQGVQPQHF; CDR3 DNA: TGTGCCAGCACGGGACAGGGTGTGCAGCCCCAGCATTTT
V gene: TRBV20-1; clone size: many; D gene: -; J gene: TRBJ1-2; CDR3 protein: CSAAGQGHGYTF; CDR3 DNA: TGCAGTGCCGCCGGGCAGGGACATGGCTACACCTTC
V gene: TRBV10-3; clone size: many; D gene: TRBD2; J gene: TRBJ2-3; CDR3 protein: CAISPGLAATDTQYF; CDR3 DNA: TGTGCCATCAGCCCGGGACTAGCGGCCACAGATACGCAGTATTTT